Listed below are T cell receptor beta chains from one sample, sequenced in a study of blood T cells in healthy people across ages. Each CDR3 protein is one row after TCRdb ran MiXCR on the 5' RACE reads. This sample has roughly 680,000 distinct CDR3 sequences, with 52% found just once. Source material: blood. Source of these receptors: a woman of 80 years or more in good health. Both conserved end residues are part of each CDR3. D genes are given only for firm matches. Clone size is not always given. Where it is, it says once, few, many or a class for expanded clones.

>TRBJ2-7|many|TRBV24-1|.
TGTGCCACCAGTGATTCCTACGAGCAGTACTTC
CATSDSYEQYF
>TRBJ1-5|.|TRBV28|TRBD1
TGTGCCAGCAGCCGACAGGGTGGGCTTAGCAATCAGCCCCAGCATTTT
CASSRQGGLSNQPQHF
>TRBJ2-7|few|TRBV5-5|.
TGTGCCAGCAGCTTGGTCGACATCGTTACCTACGAGCAGTACTTC
CASSLVDIVTYEQYF
>TRBJ1-1|few|TRBV12-3/TRBV12-4|TRBD1
TGTGCCAGCAGCCGGGACAGGGCTTATGCTGAAGCTTTCTTT
CASSRDRAYAEAFF
>TRBJ2-3|many|TRBV4-1|.
TGTGCCAGCAGTCGGACTGCGGCGGATACGCAGTATTTT
CASSRTAADTQYF
>TRBJ2-6|.|TRBV28|.
TGTGCCAGCATGACTCCTGGGGCCAACGTCCTGACTTTC
CASMTPGANVLTF
>TRBJ2-5|.|TRBV20-1|.
TGCAGTGCTAGTAAACAGCAGGGAGGAGAGACCCAGTACTTC
CSASKQQGGETQYF
>TRBJ1-1|.|TRBV6-1|.
TGTGCCAGCAGGGTGGACTTTCCCCGTGAAGCTTTCTTT
CASRVDFPREAFF
>TRBJ1-2|.|TRBV5-1|.
TGCGCCAGCAGCTCGGACAGCCCTAACTATGGCTACACCTTC
CASSSDSPNYGYTF
>TRBJ2-3|.|TRBV5-1|TRBD1
TGCGCCAGCAGCCAAACAGGGGGCCCAGATACGCAGTATTTT
CASSQTGGPDTQYF
>TRBJ2-2|.|TRBV12-3/TRBV12-4|.
TGTGCCAGCAGTTGCTCTGGGGGTCCGTTCGGGGAGCTGTTTTTT
CASSCSGGPFGELFF
>TRBJ2-5|.|TRBV28|.
TGTGCCAGCAGTACGGGGGTCCAAGAGACCCAGTACTTC
CASSTGVQETQYF
>TRBJ1-2|.|TRBV12-3/TRBV12-4|TRBD1
TGTGCCAGCAGTGACAGGGGTTTACTCTATGGCTACACCTTC
CASSDRGLLYGYTF
>TRBJ2-3|.|TRBV20-1|TRBD2
TGCAGTGCTCCGGAGACTAGCGGGGGGGCAACAGATACGCAGTATTTT
CSAPETSGGATDTQYF
>TRBJ2-7|.|TRBV29-1|TRBD1
TGCAGCGTTGAATCCTCAGGACAGGGACGAATGTACGAGCAGTACTTC
CSVESSGQGRMYEQYF
>TRBJ1-6|.|TRBV2|TRBD1
TGTGCCAGCAGAGCCATGGGACAGCTAAATTCACCCCTCCACTTT
CASRAMGQLNSPLHF
>TRBJ2-5|.|TRBV7-9|.
TGTGCCAGCAGCTTGGGGCATGGAGATGAGACCCAGTACTTC
CASSLGHGDETQYF
>TRBJ2-3|.|TRBV20-1|.
TGCAGTGCTAGAGATGAGGACCCAGGCGGAACTACGCAGTATTTT
CSARDEDPGGTTQYF
>TRBJ2-1|many|TRBV7-2|TRBD2
TGTGCCAGCAGCGCTCAAGGCGGGGGGTACAATGAGCAGTTCTTC
CASSAQGGGYNEQFF
>TRBJ1-4|few|TRBV30|.
TGTGCCTGGACCGGCAGGAGTAATGAAAAACTGTTTTTT
CAWTGRSNEKLFF
>TRBJ1-2|few|TRBV20-1|TRBD1
TGCAGTGCTAGGGACAGGGCCTTTAACTGTGGCTACACCTTC
CSARDRAFNCGYTF
>TRBJ1-4|many|TRBV7-9|TRBD1
TGTGCCAGCAGCTTTCGACAGGGGACTAATGAAAAACTGTTTTTT
CASSFRQGTNEKLFF
>TRBJ1-1|few|TRBV27|.
TGTGCCAGCAGTTTCGGGTTGGAGAACACTGAAGCTTTCTTT
CASSFGLENTEAFF
>TRBJ2-2|.|TRBV7-9|.
TGTGCCAGCAGCCCGGACTTACCGAACACCGGGGAGCTGTTTTTT
CASSPDLPNTGELFF
>TRBJ2-1|.|TRBV2|TRBD2
TGTGCCACACGGGGACGAGCGGGGGTGGTTGAGCAGTTCTTC
CATRGRAGVVEQFF
>TRBJ2-5|many|TRBV29-1|.
TGCAGCGTTGGAATTCCGGGGGTAGGCGAGACCCAGTACTTC
CSVGIPGVGETQYF
>TRBJ1-1|.|TRBV3-1|TRBD1
TGTGCCAGCAGCCAAGTCGACAGGGTGAACACTGAAGCTTTCTTT
CASSQVDRVNTEAFF
>TRBJ2-2|few|TRBV28|.
TGTGCCAGCAGTTTTTCGGCCTACCTCAACACCGGGGAGCTGTTTTTT
CASSFSAYLNTGELFF
>TRBJ2-7|many|TRBV5-1|.
TGCGCCAGCAGCTTACCCGGGACCAGTTTCCACGAGCAGTACTTC
CASSLPGTSFHEQYF
>TRBJ1-2|few|TRBV20-1|.
TGCAGTGCTGAGGGGTCCAACTATGGCTACACCTTC
CSAEGSNYGYTF
>TRBJ2-1|.|TRBV3-1|TRBD2
TGTGCCAGCAGCCAACGACCCGGGACTAGCGGGACTCATCACAATGAGCAGTTCTTC
CASSQRPGTSGTHHNEQFF
>TRBJ2-2|.|TRBV11-2|TRBD2
TGTGCCAGCAGCCCCCTCGGCGGGAGGGAGATCGGGGAGCTGTTTTTT
CASSPLGGREIGELFF
>TRBJ1-2|.|TRBV25-1|.
TGTGCCAGCAGTGACTCTCGTGGGCAGGGCTTTAACTATGGCTACACCTTC
CASSDSRGQGFNYGYTF